The T cell receptor beta chain described here comes from a study of Graves' ophthalmopathy and Graves' hyperthyroidism. CDR1 is GTSNPN, CDR2 SVGIG, per germline (reference sequence). V gave up 7 bases and J gave up 6 bases; unmatched junction bases: 9. The CDR3 spans 13 residues. Amplified TCR beta CDR3 regions were obtained using RNA transcripts as template. The workflow started with a first-round RT-PCR run with HTBI primers and then moved on to a second-round multiplex PCR. In TCRdb, the multiplex PCR reads were re-called with MiXCR into one record per CDR3 protein. The sample holds 620,000 or so distinct CDR3 sequences, approximately 21% seen once.

This TCR derives from a woman between 18 and 29 years old with stable Graves' hyperthyroidism. Some clones in this sample may be carry-over from other donors' samples. The rearrangement uses TRBV30 and TRBJ1-1; 9 nucleotides match TRBD1. Sequencing was done on a sample of peripheral blood. The CDR3: CAYGTGSAAEAFF. DNA of the CDR3: TGTGCCTACGGGACAGGGTCGGCGGCTGAAGCTTTCTTT.